A single T cell receptor beta chain is shown here with its context. This CDR3 region has 17 residues. The germline V gene has CDR1 MNHEY and CDR2 SMNVEV (reference sequence). V was shortened by 0 bases and J by 4 bases, with 16 bases between the two germline ends. The PCR employed 60 Vbeta primers together with 13 Jbeta primers. Repertoires were generated with immunoSEQ multiplex PCR, while TCRdb's copy carries only in-frame clones and drops some. Here the sample spans 100,000 to 150,000 clones, roughly 80% being singletons. The sample originates from a study of cytomegalovirus exposure and HLA in healthy donors. Looking at the study overall: Membership in the Caucasian-associated ancestry cluster was found for 65% to 85% of roughly 360 genotyped donors.

The clonotype comes from a woman in her thirties or forties in good health and CMV-seropositive. The sample was PBMCs. The rearrangement uses TRBV27 and TRBJ2-1; a weak D match, TRBD2 (6 bases). The CDR3 DNA sequence: TGTGCCAGCAGTTTATCTAGCGGCCAGACGGTTTACAATGAGCAGTTCTTC. It codes for CASSLSSGQTVYNEQFF.